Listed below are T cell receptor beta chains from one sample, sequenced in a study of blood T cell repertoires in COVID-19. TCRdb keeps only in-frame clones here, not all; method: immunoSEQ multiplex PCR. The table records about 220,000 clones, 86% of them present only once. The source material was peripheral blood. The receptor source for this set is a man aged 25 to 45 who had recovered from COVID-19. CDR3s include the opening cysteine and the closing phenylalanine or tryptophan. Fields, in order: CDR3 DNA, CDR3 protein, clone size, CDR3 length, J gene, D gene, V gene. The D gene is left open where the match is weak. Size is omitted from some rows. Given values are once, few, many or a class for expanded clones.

cdr3_nt: TGTGCCAGCAGCCGGAGGATGGCTGGGGCCAACGTCCTGACTTTC
cdr3_aa: CASSRRMAGANVLTF
clone_size: -
cdr3_length: 15
j_call: TRBJ2-6
d_call: -
v_call: TRBV7-8

cdr3_nt: TGTGCCACCGGGACTAGCGAAAACACAGATACGCAGTATTTT
cdr3_aa: CATGTSENTDTQYF
clone_size: -
cdr3_length: 14
j_call: TRBJ2-3
d_call: TRBD2
v_call: TRBV10-3

cdr3_nt: TGCAGCGTTCGGGACAGCCTCTCTGGAAACACCATATATTTT
cdr3_aa: CSVRDSLSGNTIYF
clone_size: -
cdr3_length: 14
j_call: TRBJ1-3
d_call: TRBD1
v_call: TRBV29-1

cdr3_nt: TGCGCCAGCACTTCCTCTTCTGGAAACACCATATATTTT
cdr3_aa: CASTSSSGNTIYF
clone_size: once
cdr3_length: 13
j_call: TRBJ1-3
d_call: -
v_call: TRBV5-1

cdr3_nt: TGTGCCAGCAGCCAAGAAGCGGGACAGGGTAGTAATGAGCAGTTCTTC
cdr3_aa: CASSQEAGQGSNEQFF
clone_size: -
cdr3_length: 16
j_call: TRBJ2-1
d_call: TRBD1
v_call: TRBV4-2

cdr3_nt: TGTGCCACCAGCAGAGGCCGCAGTTTCAATGAGCAGTTCTTC
cdr3_aa: CATSRGRSFNEQFF
clone_size: -
cdr3_length: 14
j_call: TRBJ2-1
d_call: -
v_call: TRBV15

cdr3_nt: TGCGCCAGCAGGGACCCGGGACTAGCCTACTACGAGCAGTACTTC
cdr3_aa: CASRDPGLAYYEQYF
clone_size: -
cdr3_length: 15
j_call: TRBJ2-7
d_call: TRBD2
v_call: TRBV10-2

cdr3_nt: TGTGCCAGCAGCTGGGGACAGCATAGCGAGCAGTACTTC
cdr3_aa: CASSWGQHSEQYF
clone_size: -
cdr3_length: 13
j_call: TRBJ2-7
d_call: TRBD1
v_call: TRBV7-9

cdr3_nt: TGTGCCAGCAGTTCCCCGGGACTAGCGGACTACGAGCAGTACTTC
cdr3_aa: CASSSPGLADYEQYF
clone_size: -
cdr3_length: 15
j_call: TRBJ2-7
d_call: TRBD2
v_call: TRBV27

cdr3_nt: TGTGCCAGCAGTCCTCGTGGTAGAGATACGCAGTATTTT
cdr3_aa: CASSPRGRDTQYF
clone_size: -
cdr3_length: 13
j_call: TRBJ2-3
d_call: -
v_call: TRBV3-1/TRBV3-2

cdr3_nt: TGCGCCAGCAGCTGGGGACAGGGGGGATTGAACACTGAAGCTTTCTTT
cdr3_aa: CASSWGQGGLNTEAFF
clone_size: -
cdr3_length: 16
j_call: TRBJ1-1
d_call: TRBD1
v_call: TRBV5-1

cdr3_nt: TGTGCCAGCAGCCCCCGAAGAGGGGGCGGGGAGACCCAGTACTTC
cdr3_aa: CASSPRRGGGETQYF
clone_size: -
cdr3_length: 15
j_call: TRBJ2-5
d_call: TRBD1
v_call: TRBV13

cdr3_nt: TGTGCCAGCAGCTCCCAAGCGGGGGGGGGATACAATGAGCAGTTCTTC
cdr3_aa: CASSSQAGGGYNEQFF
clone_size: -
cdr3_length: 16
j_call: TRBJ2-1
d_call: TRBD2
v_call: TRBV7-2

cdr3_nt: TGTGCCAGCACAACGTACGGGGTTGGAGATACGCAGTATTTT
cdr3_aa: CASTTYGVGDTQYF
clone_size: -
cdr3_length: 14
j_call: TRBJ2-3
d_call: -
v_call: TRBV6-5

cdr3_nt: TGTGCCAGCAGTGGAGGGACAGAACACAATCAGCCCCAGCATTTT
cdr3_aa: CASSGGTEHNQPQHF
clone_size: many
cdr3_length: 15
j_call: TRBJ1-5
d_call: TRBD1
v_call: TRBV6-2/TRBV6-3

cdr3_nt: TGTGCCTGGAGTCCAAAAGGAGATGGTAACTATGGCTACACCTTC
cdr3_aa: CAWSPKGDGNYGYTF
clone_size: -
cdr3_length: 15
j_call: TRBJ1-2
d_call: -
v_call: TRBV30

cdr3_nt: TGCGCCAGCAGCTTGACGGAGGCGGCCGAAAAACTGTTTTTT
cdr3_aa: CASSLTEAAEKLFF
clone_size: once
cdr3_length: 14
j_call: TRBJ1-4
d_call: -
v_call: TRBV5-1

cdr3_nt: TGTGCCAGCAGCAGGGGTCGGGAGACCCAGTACTTC
cdr3_aa: CASSRGRETQYF
clone_size: -
cdr3_length: 12
j_call: TRBJ2-5
d_call: -
v_call: TRBV9

cdr3_nt: TGCGCCAGCAGCATCTACGCCCAAATGAACACTGAAGCTTTCTTT
cdr3_aa: CASSIYAQMNTEAFF
clone_size: -
cdr3_length: 15
j_call: TRBJ1-1
d_call: -
v_call: TRBV4-1

cdr3_nt: TGTGCCAGCAGCCAAGTGGGGGGGCTCCCAGATACGCAGTATTTT
cdr3_aa: CASSQVGGLPDTQYF
clone_size: -
cdr3_length: 15
j_call: TRBJ2-3
d_call: -
v_call: TRBV14

cdr3_nt: TGCGCCAGCAGCTTCGGGACTTTCCAAGAGACCCAGTACTTC
cdr3_aa: CASSFGTFQETQYF
clone_size: once
cdr3_length: 14
j_call: TRBJ2-5
d_call: -
v_call: TRBV5-1

cdr3_nt: TGTGCCAGCAGCCAAGTTGATGTGGTGGACTTCACAGATACGCAGTATTTT
cdr3_aa: CASSQVDVVDFTDTQYF
clone_size: -
cdr3_length: 17
j_call: TRBJ2-3
d_call: -
v_call: TRBV3-1/TRBV3-2

cdr3_nt: TGTGCCAGCAGTTCCCGGGTGGACACTGAAGCTTTCTTT
cdr3_aa: CASSSRVDTEAFF
clone_size: -
cdr3_length: 13
j_call: TRBJ1-1
d_call: -
v_call: TRBV27

cdr3_nt: TGTGCCAGCAGTGATGAAAAGTCTCCTTTCAGCTCCTATAATTCACCCCTCCACTTT
cdr3_aa: CASSDEKSPFSSYNSPLHF
clone_size: once
cdr3_length: 19
j_call: TRBJ1-6
d_call: -
v_call: TRBV6-1

cdr3_nt: TGTGCCACCTCGCCGTGGGGAGACTACAATGAGCAGTTCTTC
cdr3_aa: CATSPWGDYNEQFF
clone_size: -
cdr3_length: 14
j_call: TRBJ2-1
d_call: -
v_call: TRBV6-5

cdr3_nt: TGTGCCAGCAGCTCCGACAGGGGGGGTCTCTGGCAGTACTTC
cdr3_aa: CASSSDRGGLWQYF
clone_size: once
cdr3_length: 14
j_call: TRBJ2-7
d_call: TRBD1
v_call: TRBV7-9

cdr3_nt: TGTGCCAGCAGCACCACCCTAGGGGGCGAAGCTTTCTTT
cdr3_aa: CASSTTLGGEAFF
clone_size: -
cdr3_length: 13
j_call: TRBJ1-1
d_call: TRBD1
v_call: TRBV7-6

cdr3_nt: TGTGCCAGCAGCGTAGCACAGGGCCTTAACTATGGCTACACCTTC
cdr3_aa: CASSVAQGLNYGYTF
clone_size: -
cdr3_length: 15
j_call: TRBJ1-2
d_call: -
v_call: TRBV9

cdr3_nt: TGTGCCAGCAGTTCCTCGGCCAGGTGGGAGACCCAGTACTTC
cdr3_aa: CASSSSARWETQYF
clone_size: -
cdr3_length: 14
j_call: TRBJ2-5
d_call: -
v_call: TRBV27

cdr3_nt: TGTGCCAGCAGCATAAAGGTGGGGCCGAGGGGAAACACCATATATTTT
cdr3_aa: CASSIKVGPRGNTIYF
clone_size: -
cdr3_length: 16
j_call: TRBJ1-3
d_call: -
v_call: TRBV7-9

cdr3_nt: TGCAGTGCTAGTGGGGGGGGTGAAAAACTGTTTTTT
cdr3_aa: CSASGGGEKLFF
clone_size: -
cdr3_length: 12
j_call: TRBJ1-4
d_call: -
v_call: TRBV20-1

cdr3_nt: TGTGCCAGCAGCTTGGCAGGGCAGGGCTACGAGCAGTACTTC
cdr3_aa: CASSLAGQGYEQYF
clone_size: -
cdr3_length: 14
j_call: TRBJ2-7
d_call: -
v_call: TRBV5-5

cdr3_nt: TGTGCCAGCAGTTCCCCGGGGACACCTGGCTACACCTTC
cdr3_aa: CASSSPGTPGYTF
clone_size: -
cdr3_length: 13
j_call: TRBJ1-2
d_call: -
v_call: TRBV6-5

cdr3_nt: TGCGCCAGCAGCCTGACAGGGGGCGATCAGCCCCAGCATTTT
cdr3_aa: CASSLTGGDQPQHF
clone_size: -
cdr3_length: 14
j_call: TRBJ1-5
d_call: TRBD1
v_call: TRBV4-3

cdr3_nt: TGTGCCAGTAGTAATGGACAGAACTATGGCTACACCTTC
cdr3_aa: CASSNGQNYGYTF
clone_size: -
cdr3_length: 13
j_call: TRBJ1-2
d_call: -
v_call: TRBV19

cdr3_nt: TGCGCCAGCAGCTTTTCAGGCTATGGCTACACCTTC
cdr3_aa: CASSFSGYGYTF
clone_size: once
cdr3_length: 12
j_call: TRBJ1-2
d_call: -
v_call: TRBV5-1

cdr3_nt: TGTGCCAGCAGCCCTTCAGGGGGATTTAATGAAAAACTGTTTTTT
cdr3_aa: CASSPSGGFNEKLFF
clone_size: -
cdr3_length: 15
j_call: TRBJ1-4
d_call: TRBD1
v_call: TRBV5-4

cdr3_nt: TGCAGCGTGGGAGGACAGGGGCCGGGTTCTAACTATGGCTACACCTTC
cdr3_aa: CSVGGQGPGSNYGYTF
clone_size: -
cdr3_length: 16
j_call: TRBJ1-2
d_call: TRBD1
v_call: TRBV29-1

cdr3_nt: TGTGCCAGCAGTTCGGACAGCTTCTATGGCTACACCTTC
cdr3_aa: CASSSDSFYGYTF
clone_size: -
cdr3_length: 13
j_call: TRBJ1-2
d_call: -
v_call: TRBV12-3/TRBV12-4

cdr3_nt: TGCGCCAGCAGCCAAGAATACGGACTAGCGGGGGAGAAGACCTACGAGCAGTACTTC
cdr3_aa: CASSQEYGLAGEKTYEQYF
clone_size: -
cdr3_length: 19
j_call: TRBJ2-7
d_call: TRBD2
v_call: TRBV4-1

cdr3_nt: TGTGCCAGCAGCCAAAGTAGGGGGCCAGTGGGCGAGCAGTACTTC
cdr3_aa: CASSQSRGPVGEQYF
clone_size: few
cdr3_length: 15
j_call: TRBJ2-7
d_call: TRBD1
v_call: TRBV7-8

cdr3_nt: TGTGCCAGCAGCTTAGCCCCTAGAGGTTCCCCCTATGGCTACACCTTC
cdr3_aa: CASSLAPRGSPYGYTF
clone_size: -
cdr3_length: 16
j_call: TRBJ1-2
d_call: -
v_call: TRBV7-8

cdr3_nt: TGTGCCAGCAGCTCGGGAGTAACGAACACCGGGGAGCTGTTTTTT
cdr3_aa: CASSSGVTNTGELFF
clone_size: -
cdr3_length: 15
j_call: TRBJ2-2
d_call: -
v_call: TRBV11-3

cdr3_nt: TGTGCCAGCAGTCCCGTCGAGGTCTATGGCTACACCTTC
cdr3_aa: CASSPVEVYGYTF
clone_size: -
cdr3_length: 13
j_call: TRBJ1-2
d_call: -
v_call: TRBV12-3/TRBV12-4

cdr3_nt: TGTGCCAGCAGCCCCCTTCCGGGACAGGGATTCGACTATGGCTACACCTTC
cdr3_aa: CASSPLPGQGFDYGYTF
clone_size: -
cdr3_length: 17
j_call: TRBJ1-2
d_call: TRBD1
v_call: TRBV4-2

cdr3_nt: TGCGCCAGCAGCCAAGGCGCGACTAGCGGGGGGTTGAATGAGCAGTTCTTC
cdr3_aa: CASSQGATSGGLNEQFF
clone_size: -
cdr3_length: 17
j_call: TRBJ2-1
d_call: TRBD2
v_call: TRBV4-1

cdr3_nt: TGTGCCAGCAGCCGAGACAGCCTGAACACCGGGGAGCTGTTTTTT
cdr3_aa: CASSRDSLNTGELFF
clone_size: -
cdr3_length: 15
j_call: TRBJ2-2
d_call: -
v_call: TRBV9

cdr3_nt: TGTGCCAGTAGTCCCTGGAACAGGGGGAATTCACCCCTCCACTTT
cdr3_aa: CASSPWNRGNSPLHF
clone_size: -
cdr3_length: 15
j_call: TRBJ1-6
d_call: TRBD1
v_call: TRBV19

cdr3_nt: TGTGCCAGCAGCGTAGGCCCCGACAGATCCACTGAAGCTTTCTTT
cdr3_aa: CASSVGPDRSTEAFF
clone_size: -
cdr3_length: 15
j_call: TRBJ1-1
d_call: -
v_call: TRBV5-4

cdr3_nt: TGTGCCAGCAGCCTACAATGGGGGGTAGCAGGGGAGACCCAGTACTTC
cdr3_aa: CASSLQWGVAGETQYF
clone_size: -
cdr3_length: 16
j_call: TRBJ2-5
d_call: -
v_call: TRBV7-2

cdr3_nt: TGTGCCACCAGTGGACGACCGGGACAGAATAATTCACCCCTCCACTTT
cdr3_aa: CATSGRPGQNNSPLHF
clone_size: -
cdr3_length: 16
j_call: TRBJ1-6
d_call: TRBD1
v_call: TRBV24-1

cdr3_nt: TGTGCCAGCAATGCGGTCCCCCTCGGGGAGCTGTTTTTT
cdr3_aa: CASNAVPLGELFF
clone_size: -
cdr3_length: 13
j_call: TRBJ2-2
d_call: -
v_call: TRBV2

cdr3_nt: TGCGCCAGCAGTGCAACAGAGCCTGGAAACACCATATATTTT
cdr3_aa: CASSATEPGNTIYF
clone_size: -
cdr3_length: 14
j_call: TRBJ1-3
d_call: -
v_call: TRBV10-1

cdr3_nt: TGTGCCAGCAGCCGGGAGGGGAGCTATGGCTACACCTTC
cdr3_aa: CASSREGSYGYTF
clone_size: -
cdr3_length: 13
j_call: TRBJ1-2
d_call: -
v_call: TRBV3-1/TRBV3-2

cdr3_nt: TGTGCCAGCAGCCTAGTCGTGTCGGCTGGAAACACCATATATTTT
cdr3_aa: CASSLVVSAGNTIYF
clone_size: -
cdr3_length: 15
j_call: TRBJ1-3
d_call: -
v_call: TRBV7-2

cdr3_nt: TGTGCCAGCAGCCAATCAGGGGGGCCAGATACGCAGTATTTT
cdr3_aa: CASSQSGGPDTQYF
clone_size: -
cdr3_length: 14
j_call: TRBJ2-3
d_call: -
v_call: TRBV7-2